The rows below give T cell receptor beta chains drawn from one sample of a study of OX40 agonist ivuxolimab in advanced cancers. TCRdb's copy holds only in-frame clones and misses some; the assay was immunoSEQ multiplex PCR. The top ten clones hold roughly a tenth of a sample with 55,000 to 75,000 clones, about 82% of them seen once. Material: CD4+ or CD8+ T cells sorted from blood, obtained in a trial of the OX40 agonist ivuxolimab. Source of these receptors: an adult with an advanced solid tumor such as melanoma, head and neck, liver or kidney cancer. Both conserved end residues are part of each CDR3. The D gene is left open where the match is weak. Size is stated for part of the rows, as once, few or many counts, or as a class when the clone is expanded.

V,size,J,D,CDR3,DNA
TRBV7-2,-,TRBJ1-2,-,CASSLGRLGYTF,TGTGCCAGCAGCTTAGGCAGGCTTGGCTACACCTTC
TRBV6-1,few,TRBJ1-2,-,CASSELGGDYYGYTF,TGTGCCAGCAGTGAATTGGGGGGGGATTACTATGGCTACACCTTC
TRBV5-1,few,TRBJ2-5,-,CASSPPQETQYF,TGCGCCAGCAGCCCCCCCCAAGAGACCCAGTACTTC
TRBV7-9,-,TRBJ2-1,-,CASSSLGRGSYNEQFF,TGTGCCAGCAGCTCCCTTGGACGGGGCTCCTACAATGAGCAGTTCTTC
TRBV27,-,TRBJ2-3,-,CASSGPGLPVENTQYF,TGTGCCAGCAGTGGGCCTGGATTGCCCGTTGAGAATACGCAGTATTTT
TRBV12-5,-,TRBJ2-3,-,CASGLGTAGTSDTQYF,TGTGCTAGTGGTTTGGGGACGGCAGGTACCTCAGATACGCAGTATTTT
TRBV30,-,TRBJ2-5,TRBD2,CAWAEAGGPETQYF,TGTGCCTGGGCTGAGGCGGGAGGGCCAGAGACCCAGTACTTC
TRBV19,-,TRBJ1-5,TRBD1,CASSPWGQGNQPQHF,TGTGCCAGTAGCCCCTGGGGACAGGGCAATCAGCCCCAGCATTTT
TRBV11-2,few,TRBJ1-3,-,CASSRPVAGFSGNTIYF,TGTGCCAGCAGCCGCCCCGTGGCGGGTTTCTCTGGAAACACCATATATTTT
TRBV2,few,TRBJ2-1,TRBD2,CASRRTSGGFEQFF,TGTGCCAGCAGACGGACTAGCGGGGGTTTTGAGCAGTTCTTC
TRBV27,few,TRBJ2-2,-,CASSLDLGAGELFF,TGTGCCAGCAGTCTAGACCTGGGGGCCGGGGAGCTGTTTTTT
TRBV6-1,-,TRBJ1-5,-,CASSERGDDQPQHF,TGTGCCAGCAGTGAACGGGGAGACGATCAGCCCCAGCATTTT
TRBV27,-,TRBJ2-3,-,CASSSGGPTGADTQYF,TGTGCCAGCAGTTCAGGGGGGCCCACCGGGGCAGATACGCAGTATTTT
TRBV7-2,-,TRBJ2-2,-,CASSPVSGSDTGELFF,TGTGCCAGCAGCCCAGTGTCGGGGTCGGACACCGGGGAGCTGTTTTTT
TRBV28,-,TRBJ2-7,TRBD2,CASSSPRVGTSGPYEQYF,TGTGCCAGCAGTTCCCCCAGGGTGGGGACTAGCGGTCCCTACGAGCAGTACTTC
TRBV7-2,-,TRBJ2-3,-,CASSLVHSDTQYF,TGTGCCAGCAGCTTAGTTCATTCAGATACGCAGTATTTT
TRBV10-3,-,TRBJ2-3,-,CAISEGDDTQYF,TGTGCCATCAGCGAGGGGGATGATACGCAGTATTTT
TRBV5-6,-,TRBJ1-2,-,CASSLGRADYGYTF,TGTGCCAGCAGTTTAGGGAGGGCGGACTATGGCTACACCTTC
TRBV4-1,-,TRBJ1-5,-,CASSQAENGGQPQHF,TGCGCCAGCAGCCAAGCAGAGAACGGGGGTCAGCCCCAGCATTTT
TRBV28,-,TRBJ1-4,-,CASRPRHGGQGEKLFF,TGTGCCAGCAGGCCTAGACATGGGGGGCAAGGGGAAAAACTGTTTTTT
TRBV11-2,-,TRBJ2-5,-,CASSLDLGAQETQYF,TGTGCCAGCAGCTTAGATCTCGGAGCCCAAGAGACCCAGTACTTC
TRBV18,-,TRBJ2-7,-,CASSPGPGSYEQYF,TGTGCCAGCTCACCGGGGCCAGGTTCCTACGAGCAGTACTTC
TRBV23-1,-,TRBJ2-7,TRBD1,CASSQETGSYEQYF,TGCGCCAGCAGCCAAGAGACAGGGTCCTACGAGCAGTACTTC
TRBV6-6,-,TRBJ2-4,-,CASSHLAVAKNIQYF,TGTGCCAGCAGCCACCTCGCGGTAGCCAAAAACATTCAGTACTTC
TRBV28,-,TRBJ1-1,TRBD1,CASSSSDREGTEAFF,TGTGCCAGCAGTTCCTCGGACAGGGAGGGGACTGAAGCTTTCTTT
TRBV6-1,-,TRBJ2-5,-,CASSSTTEGKTQYF,TGTGCCAGCAGTTCAACCACCGAGGGGAAGACCCAGTACTTC
TRBV18,-,TRBJ2-3,-,CASSPRGLPTDTQYF,TGTGCCAGCTCACCCAGGGGTTTACCCACAGATACGCAGTATTTT
TRBV6-5,few,TRBJ2-1,-,CASSTPLKGNEQFF,TGTGCCAGCAGTACACCTCTCAAGGGCAATGAGCAGTTCTTC
TRBV10-3,-,TRBJ1-5,-,CAISEVGAGQPQHF,TGTGCCATCAGTGAAGTAGGGGCCGGACAGCCCCAGCATTTT
TRBV2,-,TRBJ2-7,-,CASTDPGTYEQYF,TGTGCCAGCACGGACCCCGGGACCTACGAGCAGTACTTC
TRBV10-3,-,TRBJ1-1,TRBD1,CAIGGGQGGTEAFF,TGTGCCATCGGGGGTGGACAGGGAGGCACTGAAGCTTTCTTT
TRBV9,-,TRBJ2-5,-,CASSVHRQETQYF,TGTGCCAGCAGCGTACACAGACAAGAGACCCAGTACTTC
TRBV28,once,TRBJ2-5,-,CASSLSWGLQETQYF,TGTGCCAGCAGTTTATCCTGGGGTTTACAAGAGACCCAGTACTTC
TRBV12-5,-,TRBJ1-1,TRBD1,CASGLGGQGSEAFF,TGTGCTAGTGGTTTGGGGGGACAGGGGAGTGAAGCTTTCTTT
TRBV2,-,TRBJ2-7,TRBD1,CASSVGQGDGQYF,TGTGCCAGCAGTGTGGGACAGGGGGACGGGCAGTACTTC
TRBV5-1,-,TRBJ2-3,-,CASSLQMGTGNFPDTQYF,TGCGCCAGCAGCTTGCAGATGGGAACAGGGAACTTCCCAGATACGCAGTATTTT
TRBV11-2,-,TRBJ1-3,TRBD1,CASSSGGGNTIYF,TGTGCCAGCAGTTCAGGGGGGGGAAACACCATATATTTT
TRBV7-3,-,TRBJ2-5,TRBD2,CASSQFGTRGETQYF,TGTGCCAGCAGCCAATTCGGGACTAGGGGAGAGACCCAGTACTTC
TRBV29-1,once,TRBJ1-1,TRBD1,CSVAAGTGPEAFF,TGCAGCGTGGCGGCGGGGACAGGGCCCGAAGCTTTCTTT
TRBV5-1,-,TRBJ2-1,TRBD2,CASSLTLAGGGNEQFF,TGCGCCAGCAGCCTAACTCTAGCGGGAGGGGGTAATGAGCAGTTCTTC
TRBV2,-,TRBJ2-3,-,CASSEARRGTDTQYF,TGTGCCAGCAGTGAGGCCAGGAGAGGCACAGATACGCAGTATTTT
TRBV11-3,-,TRBJ2-7,-,CASSSDHYEQYF,TGTGCCAGCAGCTCGGACCACTACGAGCAGTACTTC